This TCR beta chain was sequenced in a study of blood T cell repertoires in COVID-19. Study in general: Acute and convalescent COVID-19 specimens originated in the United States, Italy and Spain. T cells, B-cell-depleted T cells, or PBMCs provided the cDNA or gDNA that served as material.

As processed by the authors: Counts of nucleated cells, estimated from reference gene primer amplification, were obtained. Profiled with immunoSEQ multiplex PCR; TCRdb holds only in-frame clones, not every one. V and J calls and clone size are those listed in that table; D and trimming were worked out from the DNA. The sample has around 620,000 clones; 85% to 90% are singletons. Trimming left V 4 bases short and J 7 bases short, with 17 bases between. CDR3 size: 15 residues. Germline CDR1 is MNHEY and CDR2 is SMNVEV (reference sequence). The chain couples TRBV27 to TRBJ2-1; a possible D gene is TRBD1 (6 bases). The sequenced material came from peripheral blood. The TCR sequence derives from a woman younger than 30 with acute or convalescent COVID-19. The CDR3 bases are TGTGCCAGCAGTTCGACTACAGGGTTCCAGAATGAGCAGTTCTTC. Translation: CASSSTTGFQNEQFF.